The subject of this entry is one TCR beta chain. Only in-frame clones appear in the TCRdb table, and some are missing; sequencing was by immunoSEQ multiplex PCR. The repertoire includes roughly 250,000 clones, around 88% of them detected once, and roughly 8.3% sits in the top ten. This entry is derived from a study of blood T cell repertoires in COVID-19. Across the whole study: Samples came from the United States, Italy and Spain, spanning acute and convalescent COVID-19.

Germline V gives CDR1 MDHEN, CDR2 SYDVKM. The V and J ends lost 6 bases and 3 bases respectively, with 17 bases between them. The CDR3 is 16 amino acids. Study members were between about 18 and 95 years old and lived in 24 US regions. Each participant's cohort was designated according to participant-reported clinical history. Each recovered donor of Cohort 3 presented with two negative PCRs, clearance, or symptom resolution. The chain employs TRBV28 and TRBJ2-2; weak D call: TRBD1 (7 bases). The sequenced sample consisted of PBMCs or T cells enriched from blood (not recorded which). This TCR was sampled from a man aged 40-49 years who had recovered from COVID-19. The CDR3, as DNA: TGTGCCAGCAGGCCTAGGGGCAGGGGGGACACCGGGGAGCTGTTTTTT. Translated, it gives CASRPRGRGDTGELFF.